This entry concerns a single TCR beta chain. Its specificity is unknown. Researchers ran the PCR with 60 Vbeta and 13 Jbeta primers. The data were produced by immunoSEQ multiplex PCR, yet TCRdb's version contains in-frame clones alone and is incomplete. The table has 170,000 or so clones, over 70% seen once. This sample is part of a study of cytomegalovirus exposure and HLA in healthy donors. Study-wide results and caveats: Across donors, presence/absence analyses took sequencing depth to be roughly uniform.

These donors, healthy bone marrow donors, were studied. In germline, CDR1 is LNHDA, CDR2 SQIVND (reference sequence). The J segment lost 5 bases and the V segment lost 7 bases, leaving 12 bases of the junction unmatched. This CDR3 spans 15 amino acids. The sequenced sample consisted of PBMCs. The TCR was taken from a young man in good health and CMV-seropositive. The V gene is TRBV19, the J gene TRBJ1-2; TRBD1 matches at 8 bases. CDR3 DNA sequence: TGTGCCAGTAAGGGGGGAGACAGGGGAATTTATGGCTACACCTTC. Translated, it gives CASKGGDRGIYGYTF.